This TCR beta chain was sequenced during a study of post-analysis software for immune sequencing data. Study findings and constraints: Patients had higher frequencies than controls of a handful of TRBV segments, including TRBV5-6, TRBV5-1 and TRBV20-1. Patients with multiple sclerosis recorded significantly lower normalized Chao1 diversity than controls, the study found.

The CDR3 extends over 15 amino acids. The germline V gene has CDR1 SGHRS and CDR2 YFSETQ. The TCR beta cDNA libraries contained unique molecular identifiers. TCRdb reanalysed the PCR reads using MiXCR and keeps one entry per CDR3 protein. The sample holds approximately 180,000 distinct CDR3 sequences, 30% seen once. Only one count was recorded for this clonotype. The antigen is undetermined. At one boundary the junction diverges from the germline segment, which might be a read error. Sample: blood. The chain carries TRBV5-1 and TRBJ2-5, with TRBD2 matching 9 bases. Judging by the DNA end, TRBJ2-7 fits better; the J call may be wrong. The origin of this receptor is a girl under 18 with multiple sclerosis. The CDR3 region is CAGSWSPAGGYEQYF. CDR3 sequence (DNA): TGCGCCGGCAGCTGGAGTCCAGCGGGAGGCTACGAGCAGTACTTC.